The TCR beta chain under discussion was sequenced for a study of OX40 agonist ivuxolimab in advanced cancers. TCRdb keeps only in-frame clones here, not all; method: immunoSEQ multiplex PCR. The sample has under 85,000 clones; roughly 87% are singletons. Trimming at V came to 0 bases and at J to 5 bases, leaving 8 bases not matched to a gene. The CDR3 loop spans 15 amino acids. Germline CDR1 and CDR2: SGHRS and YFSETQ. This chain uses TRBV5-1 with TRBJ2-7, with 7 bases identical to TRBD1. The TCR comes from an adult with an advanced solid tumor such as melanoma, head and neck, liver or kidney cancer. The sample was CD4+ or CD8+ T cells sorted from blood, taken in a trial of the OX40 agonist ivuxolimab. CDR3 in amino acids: CASSLAPGQLDEQYF. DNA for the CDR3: TGCGCCAGCAGCTTGGCGCCGGGACAGTTAGACGAGCAGTACTTC.